Each of the 32 T cell receptor beta chains below was sequenced from the same sample in a study of shared clonotypes between healthy human individuals. TCRdb's table, derived via immunoSEQ multiplex PCR, lists solely in-frame clones and lacks some. Of about 2.1 million clones in the sample, about 93% were seen once. Naive-designated CD8 cells lacked CD45RO, were positively enriched for CCR7, and omitted terminally differentiated effector memory CD45RA+ cells. Sequencing was performed on naive CD8+ T cells from PBMCs. All receptors come from a man between 18 and 29 years old in good health. Some clones in this sample may be carry-over from other donors' samples.

The rearrangement links TRBV7-9 to TRBJ2-3; 10 bases are shared with TRBD2. Germline assignment: CDR1 SEHNR and CDR2 FQNEAQ (reference sequence). The CDR3 is made up of 15 amino acids. V lost 5 bases to trimming and J lost 4 bases; unmatched junction nucleotides: 6. The CDR3 protein is CASSPAGGYSDTQYF. The CDR3 coding sequence is TGTGCCAGCAGCCCAGCGGGAGGGTATTCAGATACGCAGTATTTT.

The chain couples TRBV27 to TRBJ2-7; no reliable D call. The CDR3 runs 13 residues. V was trimmed by 3 bases and J by 5 bases, leaving 11 bases between them. Germline V gene lookup returns CDR1 MNHEY and CDR2 SMNVEV (reference sequence). In nucleotides, the CDR3 is TGTGCCAGCAGTTTGAGATTTTGGGACGAGCAGTACTTC. It is translated as CASSLRFWDEQYF.

The CDR3 loop reads CASSLLRTGYGYTF. CDR3 nucleotide sequence: TGTGCCAGCAGTCTACTAAGGACGGGCTATGGCTACACCTTC. The J gene is TRBJ1-2, the V gene TRBV6-5; unclear D gene. The germline CDR1 and CDR2 sequences are MNHEY and SVGAGI. The CDR3 loop spans 14 amino acids. V lost 5 bases and J lost 4, with 14 bases in between.

V is TRBV7-9 and J is TRBJ1-1; TRBD1 is a possible D gene (5 bases). The ends were cut back, 2 bases at V and 4 bases at J, with 20 bases in the middle. The CDR3 runs 17 residues. From germline, CDR1 is SEHNR and CDR2 FQNEAQ (reference sequence). CDR3 coding DNA: TGTGCCAGCAGCTTAATTTCGGTGACAGCTTATGGCACTGAAGCTTTCTTT. This encodes CASSLISVTAYGTEAFF.

The V gene is TRBV13, the J gene TRBJ2-7; no firm D call. The CDR3 loop spans 11 amino acids. The V and J ends lost 4 bases and 9 bases respectively, with 10 bases between them. CDR1 and CDR2 (germline): PRHDT, FYEKMQ (reference sequence). The CDR3 reads CASSSDLGQYF. DNA for the CDR3: TGTGCCAGCAGCTCCGACCTGGGGCAGTACTTC.

The chain recombines TRBV4-3 with TRBJ1-2, with D hard to call. Trimming shortened V by 0 bases and J by 0 bases, and 8 bases separated the two germline ends. CDR3 length: 15 amino acids. From germline, CDR1 is LGHNA and CDR2 YSLEER. The CDR3 region has the DNA TGCGCCAGCAGCCAAGATCTGACACCTAACTATGGCTACACCTTC. Translation: CASSQDLTPNYGYTF.

The chain carries TRBV2 and TRBJ2-5; D possibly corresponds to TRBD2 (5 bases). Between the trimmed V and J ends, which lost 6 bases and 5 bases, there was a span of 19 bases. The CDR3 is 15 residues long. Germline V gene data show CDR1 as SNHLY and CDR2 as FYNNEI. The CDR3 bases are TGTGCCAGCAGGCACGGAGAGGGAGCCCGGGAGACCCAGTACTTC. Protein sequence: CASRHGEGARETQYF.

The chain couples TRBV27 to TRBJ2-1, with unresolved D. Germline CDR1 MNHEY, CDR2 SMNVEV (reference sequence). The CDR3 runs 15 residues. V was pared by 5 bases and J by 3 bases, with 14 bases between. Written as DNA, the CDR3 is TGTGCCAGCAGTCCCAGCGCGGCTAACTACAATGAGCAGTTCTTC. Its translation: CASSPSAANYNEQFF.

This clone was seen just once. The genes are TRBV5-1 and TRBJ2-7; 8 bases are shared with TRBD2. Germline assignment: CDR1 SGHRS and CDR2 YFSETQ. The CDR3 is 14 amino acids. Trimming cost V 4 bases and J 2 bases; bases outside gene matches: 5. CDR3 protein: CASSIAGHAYEQYF. CDR3 in DNA: TGCGCCAGCAGCATAGCGGGACATGCCTACGAGCAGTACTTC.

J is TRBJ1-2 and V is TRBV4-2; D is unclear. Deletions cut 2 bases from V and 7 bases from J, with 23 bases between. The CDR3 runs 17 residues. From germline, CDR1 is LGHNA and CDR2 YNFKEQ. CDR3 region: CASSQNPPGVPVGGYTF. The CDR3 region has the DNA TGTGCCAGCAGCCAAAATCCCCCGGGAGTGCCTGTGGGTGGCTACACCTTC.

The chain employs TRBV29-1 and TRBJ2-7; D remains unclear. This CDR3 comprises 13 residues. V shed 6 bases and J shed 3 bases, with 15 bases lying between them. Germline V CDR1 and CDR2: SQVTM, ANQGSEA. The CDR3 here is CSVAGDRNYEQYF. CDR3 DNA sequence: TGCAGCGTCGCAGGTGACCGGAACTACGAGCAGTACTTC.

The chain is built from TRBV6-5 and TRBJ2-1; the D gene is possibly TRBD1 (5 bases). CDR1 MNHEY and CDR2 SVGAGI come from the germline V gene. V shed 6 bases and J shed 7 bases, with 13 bases lying between them. CDR3 length equals 13 residues. The CDR3 reads CASRAGFMNEQFF. DNA for the CDR3: TGTGCCAGCAGGGCAGGGTTTATGAATGAGCAGTTCTTC.

The chain has TRBV6-6 and TRBJ1-5; TRBD1 might be the D (5 bases). Germline V gives CDR1 MNHNY, CDR2 SVGAGI (reference sequence). Between the trimmed V and J ends, which lost 1 base and 5 bases, there was a span of 12 bases. The CDR3 sequence is 15 residues long. CDR3 in amino acids: CASSYLGERHQPQHF. The CDR3 bases are TGTGCCAGCAGTTACTTGGGGGAAAGGCATCAGCCCCAGCATTTT.

The chain links TRBV4-3 to TRBJ2-1; 9 positions match TRBD2. From germline, CDR1 is LGHNA and CDR2 YSLEER. The CDR3 totals 19 residues. Trimming removed 0 bases from V and 0 bases from J; junction bases left unmatched: 9. CDR3 sequence: CASSQDGLAFQSSYNEQFF. In DNA, the CDR3 is TGCGCCAGCAGCCAAGATGGACTAGCGTTCCAGAGCTCCTACAATGAGCAGTTCTTC.

The chain couples TRBV7-9 to TRBJ2-5; D might be TRBD1 (6 bases). Between the trimmed V and J ends, which lost 4 bases and 12 bases, there was a span of 18 bases. Germline loops: CDR1 SEHNR, CDR2 FQNEAQ (reference sequence). The CDR3 is made up of 13 amino acids. The CDR3, as DNA: TGTGCCAGCAGCTCCCCAGGCCGGGACACAGAGTACTTC. Translated, it gives CASSSPGRDTEYF. Together with reference TRBV7-9 and TRBJ2-5, the CDR3 gives the full variable domain: DTGVSQNPRHKITKRGQNVTFRCDPISEHNRLYWYRQTLGQGPEFLTYFQNEAQLEKSRLLSDRFSAERPKGSFSTLEIQRTEQGDSAMYLCASSSPGRDTEYFGPGTRLLVL.

On this clone itself: This CDR3 is also generated by other DNA sequences in the sample. The V call is TRBV15, the J call TRBJ1-1; possibly TRBD1 for D (5 bases). V dropped 1 base and J dropped 8 bases, with 11 bases sitting between them. The CDR3 extends over 13 amino acids. The germline V gene has CDR1 LNHNV and CDR2 YYDKDF (reference sequence). As DNA, the CDR3 is TGTGCCACCAGCAGAGCTGAGGGGACGGAAGCTTTCTTT. Its protein product is CATSRAEGTEAFF.

The rearrangement joins TRBV29-1 to TRBJ2-5; D might be TRBD1 or TRBD2, each matching 5 bases. CDR3 length equals 15 residues. The germline gives CDR1 SQVTM, CDR2 ANQGSEA. The V end was cut by 3 bases, the J end by 0 bases, with 14 bases between. CDR3 region: CSVEGPQAYQETQYF. In nucleotides, the CDR3 is TGCAGCGTTGAGGGACCCCAGGCGTACCAAGAGACCCAGTACTTC.

The chain carries TRBV4-1 and TRBJ1-2; no reliable D call. The CDR3 spans 13 residues. Trimming shortened V by 4 bases and J by 5 bases, and 11 bases separated the two germline ends. Germline V gene sequence: CDR1 MGHRA, CDR2 YSYEKL. Written as DNA, the CDR3 is TGCGCCAGCAGCCTTGATGGGCAGTATGGCTACACCTTC. Translated: CASSLDGQYGYTF.

V is TRBV4-2 and J is TRBJ2-3; 8 nucleotides align to TRBD1. The junction had 0 bases not matched to a gene; V was cut back by 3 bases and J by 1 base. The CDR3 totals 14 residues. Germline CDR1 reads LGHNA; CDR2 reads YNFKEQ. CDR3 sequence: CASSQTGGTDTQYF. CDR3 nucleotides: TGTGCCAGCAGCCAGACAGGGGGCACAGATACGCAGTATTTT.

CDR3: CASSLAQDRYEQYF. The CDR3 DNA sequence: TGTGCCAGCAGCTTAGCACAGGATCGCTACGAGCAGTACTTC. This chain joins TRBV7-9 and TRBJ2-7; tentatively, D is TRBD1 (5 bases). From germline, CDR1 is SEHNR and CDR2 FQNEAQ (reference sequence). CDR3 length equals 14 residues. Trimming stripped 0 bases from V and 3 bases from J, with 9 bases between.

This chain connects TRBV6-1 to TRBJ2-5; 10 positions match TRBD1. V was pared by 4 bases and J by 3 bases, with 8 bases of the junction left unmatched. Germline values: CDR1 MNHNS, CDR2 SASEGT. The CDR3 spans 16 residues. CDR3 DNA sequence: TGTGCCAGCAGTGGGCGGTTAGGGACAGGGGAAGAGACCCAGTACTTC. Protein sequence: CASSGRLGTGEETQYF.

This clone has just one count. This sample also contains other DNA sequences that code for the same CDR3. CDR3 protein: CASSLGSGYEQYF. CDR3 sequence (DNA): TGCGCCAGCAGCTTGGGATCGGGATACGAGCAGTACTTC. The chain has TRBV5-1 and TRBJ2-7; D possibly corresponds to TRBD2 (5 bases). CDR1 and CDR2 from the germline V gene are SGHRS and YFSETQ. The CDR3 sequence is 13 residues long. The ends were cut back, 0 bases at V and 4 bases at J, with 8 bases in the middle. Filled out from reference TRBV5-1 and TRBJ2-7, the complete variable domain reads KAGVTQTPRYLIKTRGQQVTLSCSPISGHRSVSWYQQTPGQGLQFLFEYFSETQRNKGNFPGRFSGRQFSNSRSEMNVSTLELGDSALYLCASSLGSGYEQYFGPGTRLTVT.

The rearrangement uses TRBV7-9 and TRBJ2-7; D tentatively reads TRBD1 or TRBD2 (6 bases each). This CDR3 has 15 amino acids. Per the germline V gene, CDR1 is SEHNR and CDR2 is FQNEAQ (reference sequence). V was clipped by 3 bases and J by 3 bases, with 15 bases between them. This CDR3 is CASSFSGGSYYEQYF. CDR3 bases: TGTGCCAGCAGCTTTTCCGGGGGCAGCTACTACGAGCAGTACTTC. The whole variable domain, filled in from reference TRBV7-9 and TRBJ2-7, reads DTGVSQNPRHKITKRGQNVTFRCDPISEHNRLYWYRQTLGQGPEFLTYFQNEAQLEKSRLLSDRFSAERPKGSFSTLEIQRTEQGDSAMYLCASSFSGGSYYEQYFGPGTRLTVT.

This clone appeared a single time. The gene calls are TRBV7-9 and TRBJ1-1; 7 bases match TRBD1. Germline V gives CDR1 SEHNR, CDR2 FQNEAQ (reference sequence). Trimming removed 1 base from V and 5 bases from J; junction bases left unmatched: 7. CDR3 length equals 15 residues. The CDR3 loop reads CASSLGQGSLTEAFF. The CDR3 nucleotides read TGTGCCAGCAGCTTAGGACAGGGAAGTCTTACTGAAGCTTTCTTT.

The J gene is TRBJ1-1, the V gene TRBV19, with TRBD1 matching 8 bases. The germline V gene encodes CDR1 LNHDA and CDR2 SQIVND (reference sequence). V was pared by 6 bases and J by 6 bases, with 12 bases of the junction left unmatched. There are 15 residues in the CDR3. The CDR3 region is CASSPRQGSPPEAFF. The CDR3 coding sequence is TGTGCCAGTAGCCCCAGACAGGGGTCCCCGCCTGAAGCTTTCTTT.

The V gene is TRBV9, the J gene TRBJ2-3; 8 bases match TRBD1. The CDR3 contains 17 residues. From germline, CDR1 is SGDLS and CDR2 YYNGEE. Germline trimming cut 0 bases from V and 3 bases from J; bases unmatched to any gene: 9. CDR3 residues: CASSVGAQGVWTDTQYF. In DNA form, the CDR3 reads TGTGCCAGCAGCGTAGGGGCACAGGGGGTTTGGACAGATACGCAGTATTTT.

The J gene is TRBJ1-5, the V gene TRBV7-2, with TRBD1 as a possible D gene (5 bases). The V end lost 5 bases, the J end lost 4 bases, and 12 bases lay between the germline ends. This CDR3 contains 14 residues. Germline CDR1 is SGHTA and CDR2 is FQGNSA. This CDR3 reads CASSQTVPNQPQHF. The CDR3 DNA follows: TGTGCCAGCAGCCAGACAGTTCCTAATCAGCCCCAGCATTTT.

The rearrangement joins TRBV7-6 to TRBJ2-5, with D perhaps matching TRBD1 (5 bases). The V gene's germline CDR1 is SGHVS and CDR2 FNYEAQ. Deletions cut 4 bases from V and 4 bases from J, with 10 bases between. The CDR3 has 13 amino acids. CDR3 loop: CASSYRKGETQYF. CDR3 nucleotide sequence: TGTGCCAGCAGCTACAGGAAGGGAGAGACCCAGTACTTC.

The chain recombines TRBV13 with TRBJ2-5; D gene uncertain. The CDR3 loop spans 14 amino acids. Germline V CDR1 and CDR2: PRHDT, FYEKMQ (reference sequence). V lost 1 base, J lost 5 bases, and 11 bases lay in between. The DNA of the CDR3 is TGTGCCAGCAGCTTAGTGGTGGGCGTGGAGACCCAGTACTTC. This sequence encodes CASSLVVGVETQYF.

This sequence joins TRBV28 and TRBJ2-3; D is possibly TRBD2 (6 bases). The CDR3 spans 15 residues. Germline CDR1 is MDHEN and CDR2 is SYDVKM. V was cut by 6 bases and J by 0 bases, with 13 bases left in between. The CDR3 region is CASRGGLASTDTQYF. The CDR3, as DNA: TGTGCCAGCAGGGGGGGACTGGCTAGCACAGATACGCAGTATTTT.

For the CDR3, the DNA is TGTGCCAGCAGCGTAGGGTCCGGGATTCCCTACGAGCAGTACTTC. Protein product: CASSVGSGIPYEQYF. The chain uses TRBV9 and TRBJ2-5; D may be TRBD2 (5 bases). The assigned J gene may be wrong: the sequence end matches TRBJ2-7 better. The CDR3 totals 15 residues. CDR1 is SGDLS and CDR2 is YYNGEE in the germline V gene.

This chain uses TRBV28 with TRBJ1-2; D might be TRBD1 (5 bases). The CDR3 is 17 amino acids. CDR1 is MDHEN and CDR2 is SYDVKM in the germline V gene. The V gene lost 2 bases and the J gene lost 4 bases, with 20 bases spanning the gap. Here the CDR3 DNA reads TGTGCCAGCAGTTTAACGGCGCAGGGCGAAGTAGGCTATGGCTACACCTTC. Translating it yields CASSLTAQGEVGYGYTF.